Below, 10 T cell receptor beta chains from the same sample are listed, as sequenced in a study of long-term antiretroviral therapy in people with HIV. With survey level as its setting, the immunoSEQ assay was v3.0. The repertoire was sequenced with immunoSEQ multiplex PCR; TCRdb's copy has only in-frame clones and lacks some. The sample has around 21,000 clones, approximately 81% seen once. The source was unsorted PBMCs, collected 1.9 years after starting antiretroviral therapy. The receptors derive from a woman in her 50s with HIV.

The CDR3 loop reads CAISDPRRGPTDGQPQHF. CDR3 bases: TGTGCCATCAGTGATCCCCGACGGGGGCCTACCGATGGGCAGCCCCAGCATTTT. The chain uses TRBV10-3 and TRBJ1-5, with D perhaps matching TRBD1 (6 bases). The CDR3 is 18 amino acids. V lost 3 bases and J 7 bases, leaving 25 bases between the germline ends. Germline loops: CDR1 ENHRY, CDR2 SYGVKD.

This clone was detected only a few times. V gene TRBV7-9 combines with J gene TRBJ1-1, with D possibly being TRBD1 (5 bases). Germline CDR1 and CDR2: SEHNR and FQNEAQ (reference sequence). The V end was cut by 5 bases, the J end by 4 bases, with 11 bases between. The CDR3 has 13 residues. The CDR3, as DNA: TGTGCCAGCAGCCAGGCGGGGGGCACTGAAGCTTTCTTT. It specifies CASSQAGGTEAFF.

J is TRBJ2-7 and V is TRBV7-9; D ambiguous. V gave up 8 bases and J gave up 5 bases, with 4 bases separating them. CDR3 length: 9 amino acids. Germline-derived CDR1 and CDR2 are SEHNR and FQNEAQ (reference sequence). The CDR3: CASANEQYF. The CDR3 nucleotides read TGTGCCAGCGCGAACGAGCAGTACTTC.

The CDR3 DNA reads as TGCGCCAGCAGTCCCGAGGGCGGGGTCTATGAGCAGTTCTTC. Its protein is CASSPEGGVYEQFF. The chain employs TRBV5-1 and TRBJ2-1, with TRBD2 as a possible D gene (6 bases). V was cut by 5 bases and J by 8 bases, with 17 bases left in between. CDR1 is SGHRS and CDR2 is YFSETQ in the germline V gene. This CDR3 region has 14 residues.

The chain couples TRBV19 to TRBJ2-3; 16 bases agree with TRBD2. The germline gives CDR1 LNHDA, CDR2 SQIVND (reference sequence). CDR3 length equals 16 residues. V shed 4 bases, J shed 5 bases, and the junction held 3 bases outside the gene matches. CDR3 in DNA: TGTGCCAGTAGTAAGGGACTAGCGGGGGGGCTAGATACGCAGTATTTT. This gives the protein CASSKGLAGGLDTQYF.

This clone was observed a few times. The genes are TRBV4-3 and TRBJ1-6; the D is unclear. This CDR3 has 12 amino acids. CDR1 and CDR2 from the germline V gene are LGHNA and YSLEER. V was clipped by 3 bases and J by 5 bases, with 2 bases between them. CDR3 in amino acids: CASSQNNSPLHF. The CDR3 DNA sequence: TGCGCCAGCAGCCAGAATAATTCACCCCTCCACTTT.

The chain links TRBV7-6 to TRBJ1-1, with TRBD1 matching over 9 bases. The germline V gene has CDR1 SGHVS and CDR2 FNYEAQ. This CDR3 spans 14 amino acids. The junction had 9 bases not matched to a gene; V was cut back by 6 bases and J by 7 bases. CDR3 in amino acids: CASSTGGAVYEAFF. CDR3 DNA: TGTGCCAGCAGTACAGGGGGCGCCGTCTATGAAGCTTTCTTT.

This chain connects TRBV9 to TRBJ2-1; 10 nucleotides line up with TRBD1. The CDR3 runs 15 residues. CDR1 is SGDLS, CDR2 YYNGEE, per germline. After removal of 3 bases from V and 8 bases from J, the junction contained 8 bases not matched to a gene. The CDR3 reads CASSASGTGVHEQFF. Written as DNA, the CDR3 is TGTGCCAGCAGCGCATCCGGGACAGGGGTTCATGAGCAGTTCTTC. Drawing the rest from reference TRBV9 and TRBJ2-1, the complete variable domain is DSGVTQTPKHLITATGQRVTLRCSPRSGDLSVYWYQQSLDQGLQFLIQYYNGEERAKGNILERFSAQQFPDLHSELNLSSLELGDSALYFCASSASGTGVHEQFFGPGTRLTVL.

The chain carries TRBV2 and TRBJ1-5, with 9 bases matching TRBD1. Trimming at V came to 7 bases and at J to 4 bases, leaving 8 bases not matched to a gene. Germline lookup yields CDR1 SNHLY and CDR2 FYNNEI. The length of the CDR3 is 15 residues. CDR3 protein: CASTGRDRANQPQHF. DNA for the CDR3: TGTGCCAGCACCGGGCGGGACAGGGCTAATCAGCCCCAGCATTTT. The full variable domain, with the rest looked up from reference TRBV2 and TRBJ1-5, is EPEVTQTPSHQVTQMGQEVILRCVPISNHLYFYWYRQILGQKVEFLVSFYNNEISEKSEIFDDQFSVERPDGSNFTLKIRSTKLEDSAMYFCASTGRDRANQPQHFGDGTRLSIL.

The rearrangement links TRBV19 to TRBJ1-2; the D gene is possibly TRBD1 (5 bases). The CDR3 is 14 residues long. V lost 5 bases, J lost 3 bases, and 13 bases lay in between. Per the germline V gene, CDR1 is LNHDA and CDR2 is SQIVND (reference sequence). This CDR3 is CASSPGVTYYGYTF. CDR3 nucleotide sequence: TGTGCCAGTAGTCCGGGGGTTACTTACTATGGCTACACCTTC. The variable domain in full, with the rest retrieved from reference TRBV19 and TRBJ1-2, is DGGITQSPKYLFRKEGQNVTLSCEQNLNHDAMYWYRQDPGQGLRLIYYSQIVNDFQKGDIAEGYSVSREKKESFPLTVTSAQKNPTAFYLCASSPGVTYYGYTFGSGTRLTVV.